These T cell receptor beta chains were read from a single sample in a study of CD8 T cells in Susac syndrome. TCRdb re-called the immunoSEQ multiplex PCR reads through MiXCR, storing one row per CDR3 protein. The sample gives about 80,000 distinct CDR3 sequences, approximately 95% of which show up once; under 1% is in the top ten. The sample taken for sequencing was CD8+ T cells from PBMCs. Every receptor here comes from a human donor with Susac syndrome. The CDR3 runs from the conserved cysteine through the conserved F or W. Each record gives: CDR3 protein, V gene, J gene.

CDR3aa: CSAGLIGTEGETQYF
v_gene: TRBV29-1
j_gene: TRBJ2-5

CDR3aa: CASSLLGASTDTQYF
v_gene: TRBV12-3/TRBV12-4
j_gene: TRBJ2-3

CDR3aa: CASSMVYYYEQYF
v_gene: TRBV19
j_gene: TRBJ2-7

CDR3aa: CASSFPSTYEQYF
v_gene: TRBV7-9
j_gene: TRBJ2-7

CDR3aa: CASLQGGKPNNEQFF
v_gene: TRBV18
j_gene: TRBJ2-1

CDR3aa: CAAKAGADTQYF
v_gene: TRBV7-9
j_gene: TRBJ2-3

CDR3aa: CASKAIAGYNEQFF
v_gene: TRBV9
j_gene: TRBJ2-1

CDR3aa: CASSRPTSGSQGTGELFF
v_gene: TRBV7-3
j_gene: TRBJ2-2

CDR3aa: CASSVGTSGSTGPYEQYF
v_gene: TRBV16
j_gene: TRBJ2-7

CDR3aa: CAWSRGGSEPQHF
v_gene: TRBV30
j_gene: TRBJ1-5

CDR3aa: CASSIRTGYYEQYF
v_gene: TRBV2
j_gene: TRBJ2-7

CDR3aa: CASSYSRGLFF
v_gene: TRBV6-2/TRBV6-3
j_gene: TRBJ2-1

CDR3aa: CASSQIAGGIYEQYF
v_gene: TRBV27
j_gene: TRBJ2-7

CDR3aa: CSARGQSTNGYEQYF
v_gene: TRBV20-1
j_gene: TRBJ2-7

CDR3aa: CASSPPLGRGLNYGYTF
v_gene: TRBV27
j_gene: TRBJ1-2

CDR3aa: CASSEGQGEKLFF
v_gene: TRBV25-1
j_gene: TRBJ1-4

CDR3aa: CASQQGRTEAFF
v_gene: TRBV27
j_gene: TRBJ1-1

CDR3aa: CASSLPHEQFF
v_gene: TRBV5-6
j_gene: TRBJ2-1

CDR3aa: CASGRGDSGGELFF
v_gene: TRBV12-5
j_gene: TRBJ2-2

CDR3aa: CASSPIGGYSYEQYF
v_gene: TRBV9
j_gene: TRBJ2-7

CDR3aa: CAWSVVISYEQYF
v_gene: TRBV30
j_gene: TRBJ2-7

CDR3aa: CASSQKRDGEQYF
v_gene: TRBV4-1
j_gene: TRBJ2-7

CDR3aa: CASSKQATNEQFF
v_gene: TRBV11-2
j_gene: TRBJ2-1

CDR3aa: CASSQPAGQGHYGYTF
v_gene: TRBV4-3
j_gene: TRBJ1-2

CDR3aa: CASTARDRGWYGYTF
v_gene: TRBV21-1
j_gene: TRBJ1-2

CDR3aa: CAWSGIYNEQFF
v_gene: TRBV30
j_gene: TRBJ2-1

CDR3aa: CSVEPDRAYGYTF
v_gene: TRBV29-1
j_gene: TRBJ1-2

CDR3aa: CASSQETANTEAFF
v_gene: TRBV3-1
j_gene: TRBJ1-1

CDR3aa: CASSYSSGNTIYF
v_gene: TRBV6-5
j_gene: TRBJ1-3

CDR3aa: CASSHVRTGIYGYTF
v_gene: TRBV14
j_gene: TRBJ1-2

CDR3aa: CASTSPHVTVPYEQYF
v_gene: TRBV12-3/TRBV12-4
j_gene: TRBJ2-7

CDR3aa: CASSFEGTGIEAFF
v_gene: TRBV12-3/TRBV12-4
j_gene: TRBJ1-1

CDR3aa: CASSLGPTRGETQYF
v_gene: TRBV13
j_gene: TRBJ2-5

CDR3aa: CASSLDRDNFGEQYF
v_gene: TRBV5-4
j_gene: TRBJ2-7

CDR3aa: CASSLAPRGAGQETQYF
v_gene: TRBV11-2
j_gene: TRBJ2-5

CDR3aa: CASSSNLVETQYF
v_gene: TRBV12-3/TRBV12-4
j_gene: TRBJ2-5

CDR3aa: CASIGLTAGEAEAFF
v_gene: TRBV19
j_gene: TRBJ1-1

CDR3aa: CASSQDPRSTYEQYF
v_gene: TRBV3-1
j_gene: TRBJ2-7

CDR3aa: CPTGGYGYTF
v_gene: TRBV27
j_gene: TRBJ1-2

CDR3aa: CASSLETSGGHQETQYF
v_gene: TRBV3-1
j_gene: TRBJ2-5

CDR3aa: CASSLIQGARYEQYF
v_gene: TRBV4-1
j_gene: TRBJ2-7

CDR3aa: CSGSGLATSYYEQYF
v_gene: TRBV20-1
j_gene: TRBJ2-7

CDR3aa: CASSSRLAEEQFF
v_gene: TRBV7-6
j_gene: TRBJ2-1